Included here is one T cell receptor beta chain sequence, with context. The antigen remains unidentified. V lost 6 bases, J lost 0 bases, and 11 bases lay in between. The CDR3 is 14 residues long. Germline V gives CDR1 LGHDT, CDR2 YNNKEL (reference sequence). The analysis combined second doses at about 4 or about 12 weeks. The sample originates from a study of T cell responses to AZD1222 COVID-19 vaccine. Findings and caveats of the study: Most donors were white British and more were female, and clonal diversity was possibly underestimated. It was only six AZD1222 recipients who were seropositive at baseline. Vaccine-associated CD4 TCRs spanned spike, dominant at 160-218 and 743-854.

Profiling relied on immunoSEQ multiplex PCR, and the TCRdb table lists in-frame clones only, not all of them. Of 150,000 to 200,000 clones listed, approximately 90% are singletons. The source was peripheral blood, collected 28 days after the second AZD1222 dose. The sequence derives from an adult who received the AZD1222 COVID-19 vaccine. The chain joins TRBV3-1 (or the pseudogene TRBV3-2) to TRBJ1-1; D is undetermined. CDR3 amino acids: CASSRDGLNTEAFF. As DNA, the CDR3 is TGTGCCAGCAGTCGCGATGGTCTGAACACTGAAGCTTTCTTT.